Below are 32 T cell receptor beta chains sequenced from a single sample in a study of regulatory T cells in long-lasting Graves disease. Time point described: persistent/refractory GD, antithyroid drugs over 5 years with positive TRAb. Following extraction of RNA from PBMCs, that RNA was used to make the TCR library. Arm-PCR with iRepertoire HTBI primers amplified the CDR3 regions for these TCR beta libraries. From the multiplex PCR reads, TCRdb called clonotypes with MiXCR, one entry per CDR3 protein. The sample holds about 420,000 distinct CDR3 sequences, around 20% seen once. The sequencing here drew on peripheral blood mononuclear cells (PBMCs), taken when the disease was refractory, from a patient treated with antithyroid drugs. These receptor sequences come from a female donor with Graves disease.

This clonotype was picked up one time. No conserved phenylalanine or tryptophan ends this CDR3, so it is likely a read error. The chain couples TRBV6-1 to TRBJ1-5, with unresolved D. V lost 6 bases to trimming and J lost 2 bases, with 11 bases between them. The germline V gene encodes CDR1 MNHNS and CDR2 SASEGT. The CDR3 spans 14 residues. CDR3 region: CASRSRGRNQPQHL. CDR3 sequence (DNA): TGTGCCAGCAGGTCCAGAGGCCGCAATCAGCCCCAGCATCTT.

The V and J genes are TRBV2 and TRBJ2-7; D might be TRBD2 (5 bases). V shed 2 bases and J shed 5 bases, with 10 bases lying between them. CDR1 is SNHLY and CDR2 is FYNNEI in the germline V gene. The CDR3 consists of 13 residues. The CDR3 sequence: CASSEPGFNEQYF. The CDR3 DNA follows: TGTGCCAGCAGTGAACCGGGGTTCAACGAGCAGTACTTC.

The table lists this clonotype with a few counts. V and J are TRBV18 and TRBJ1-2, with 11 bases that match TRBD1. CDR3 size: 13 residues. J gave up 9 bases and V 3 bases, and 3 bases lay outside the gene matches. Germline values: CDR1 KGHSH, CDR2 LQKENI. The chain's CDR3 is CASSPWTGGSYTF. CDR3 DNA sequence: TGTGCCAGCTCACCTTGGACAGGGGGCAGCTACACCTTC.

The V and J genes are TRBV7-2 and TRBJ2-2, with 9 bases that match TRBD2. Germline lookup yields CDR1 SGHTA and CDR2 FQGNSA. V dropped 2 bases and J dropped 7; count of bases not matched to a gene: 11. The CDR3 loop spans 17 amino acids. This CDR3 reads CASSLSIIAGAHGELFF. In nucleotides, the CDR3 is TGTGCCAGCAGCTTATCGATAATAGCGGGAGCGCACGGGGAGCTGTTTTTT.

The chain employs TRBV6-1 and TRBJ1-5; 9 nucleotides match TRBD1. J gave up 6 bases and V 6 bases, and 3 bases lay outside the gene matches. CDR1 is MNHNS, CDR2 SASEGT, per germline. CDR3 length: 13 amino acids. CDR3 in amino acids: CASRTGGTQPQHF. The CDR3 DNA follows: TGTGCCAGCAGAACAGGGGGCACTCAGCCCCAGCATTTT.

The chain links TRBV20-1 to TRBJ2-7; 14 positions agree with TRBD2. Germline V CDR1 and CDR2: DFQATT, SNEGSKA (reference sequence). V trimming: 6 bases; J trimming: 6 bases; junction bases outside the gene matches: 7. The length of the CDR3 is 14 residues. CDR3 nucleotides: TGCAGTGCAACGGGACTAGCGGGAGTCGGCGAGCAGTACTTC. This translates into CSATGLAGVGEQYF.

This clonotype was recorded many times. The J gene is TRBJ2-5, the V gene TRBV15; D is uncertain. CDR1 and CDR2 (germline): LNHNV, YYDKDF (reference sequence). With 3 bases removed from V and 5 bases from J, the gap between germline ends came to 4 bases. The CDR3 sequence is 11 residues long. CDR3 DNA: TGTGCCACCAGCAGCGCGGAGACCCAGTACTTC. As protein: CATSSAETQYF.

This clonotype has a handful of counts. This chain joins TRBV6-1 and TRBJ2-4; 8 nucleotides agree with TRBD2. This CDR3 contains 16 residues. Germline lookup yields CDR1 MNHNS and CDR2 SASEGT. Unmatched junction bases numbered 2, after V lost 1 base and J lost 0 bases. The CDR3 coding sequence is TGTGCCAGCAGTGAAGAGGGACTAGTAGCCAAAAACATTCAGTACTTC. The encoded protein is CASSEEGLVAKNIQYF.

The chain joins TRBV13 to TRBJ2-2, with TRBD1 matching over 7 bases. From germline, CDR1 is PRHDT and CDR2 FYEKMQ (reference sequence). This CDR3 contains 15 residues. J gave up 4 bases and V 5 bases, and 7 bases lay outside the gene matches. CDR3 amino acids: CASSQRGRGTGELFF. The CDR3 DNA reads as TGTGCCAGCAGCCAAAGGGGGCGCGGCACCGGGGAGCTGTTTTTT.

This chain uses TRBV29-1 with TRBJ2-7, with D uncertain. This CDR3 contains 14 residues. Germline V lookup: CDR1 SQVTM, CDR2 ANQGSEA. V was cut by 7 bases and J by 4 bases, with 20 bases left in between. CDR3 protein: CSARMGISAYEQYF. In nucleotides, the CDR3 is TGCAGCGCCCGAATGGGGATAAGTGCTTACGAGCAGTACTTC.

The chain combines TRBV12-3 or TRBV12-4 with TRBJ2-7; D is uncertain. V was cut by 1 base and J by 4 bases, with 8 bases left in between. The CDR3 is 13 amino acids. The CDR3 loop is CASSLGGWYEQYF. The DNA for the CDR3 is TGTGCCAGCAGTTTAGGGGGATGGTACGAGCAGTACTTC.

Only a few counts were recorded for this clonotype. The chain recombines TRBV18 with TRBJ1-1; D unresolved. Germline lookup yields CDR1 KGHSH and CDR2 LQKENI. The length of the CDR3 is 14 residues. V lost 3 bases and J lost 1, with 9 bases in between. The CDR3 nucleotides read TGTGCCAGCTCACCCCTCGACAAGAACACTGAAGCTTTCTTT. Its translation: CASSPLDKNTEAFF. Complete variable domain (other parts from reference TRBV18 and TRBJ1-1): NAGVMQNPRHLVRRRGQEARLRCSPMKGHSHVYWYRQLPEEGLKFMVYLQKENIIDESGMPKERFSAEFPKEGPSILRIQQVVRGDSAAYFCASSPLDKNTEAFFGQGTRLTVV.

The chain uses TRBV7-2 and TRBJ2-5; 9 bases fit TRBD2. Germline V gene lookup returns CDR1 SGHTA and CDR2 FQGNSA. The trim removed 7 bases at V and 4 bases at J, leaving 10 bases unmatched. CDR3 length equals 15 residues. The CDR3 loop is CASNLETSGRETQYF. The CDR3, as DNA: TGTGCCAGCAACCTAGAGACTAGCGGAAGAGAGACCCAGTACTTC.

This clonotype has only one observation. A read error is possible here, since a much larger clone lies one base away. This chain links TRBV6-2 or TRBV6-3 with TRBJ1-5; 9 bases are a match to TRBD1. Germline assignment: CDR1 MNHEY and CDR2 SVGEGT. J was trimmed by 9 bases and V by 5 bases; bases with no gene match: 23. CDR3 length: 19 amino acids. In DNA, the CDR3 is TGTGCCAGCAGTGGCTCCCCCCGGACAGGGGAATTCTTAAGACGGCCCCAGCATTTT. This translates into CASSGSPRTGEFLRRPQHF.

The chain uses TRBV30 and TRBJ2-2; D may correspond to TRBD1 or TRBD2 (5 bases each). V dropped 3 bases and J dropped 1 base, with 12 bases sitting between them. The CDR3 is made up of 15 amino acids. From germline, CDR1 is GTSNPN and CDR2 SVGIG (reference sequence). The CDR3 spells CAWRRGDRNTGELFF. CDR3 DNA: TGTGCCTGGAGACGAGGGGACCGGAACACCGGGGAGCTGTTTTTT.

This clonotype was detected a few times. The genes are TRBV18 and TRBJ1-1; TRBD1 agrees at 10 bases. In germline, CDR1 is KGHSH, CDR2 LQKENI. Trimming at V came to 0 bases and at J to 0 bases, leaving 4 bases not matched to a gene. The CDR3 extends over 17 amino acids. As DNA, the CDR3 is TGTGCCAGCTCACCACCGGGACAGGGGTACATGAACACTGAAGCTTTCTTT. Translation gives CASSPPGQGYMNTEAFF.

A remark on this clonotype: Because the CDR3 is missing its conserved closing phenylalanine or tryptophan, this is likely a read error. The DNA is omitted, as the CDR3 cannot be located on it reliably, and the CDR3 follows TCRdb's listing. The chain combines TRBV12-3 or TRBV12-4 with TRBJ2-7; the table's D call, TRBD1, was not checked against the DNA. The CDR3 length equals 8 residues, ends included. CDR3: CASSLRDR.

In nucleotides, the CDR3 is TGTGCCAGCGAGGACGGATCCTACGAGCAGTACTTC. Protein product: CASEDGSYEQYF. The V call is TRBV7-9, the J call TRBJ2-7; D is ambiguous. The V gene's germline CDR1 is SEHNR and CDR2 FQNEAQ (reference sequence). V was clipped by 8 bases and J by 1 base, with 9 bases between them. The CDR3 has 12 amino acids.

This clonotype was picked up many times. This chain connects TRBV11-2 to TRBJ2-2, with D maybe TRBD2 (7 bases). The V end lost 8 bases, the J end lost 0 bases, and 13 bases lay between the germline ends. From germline, CDR1 is SGHAT and CDR2 FQNNGV. CDR3 length: 15 residues. CDR3 sequence (DNA): TGTGCCAGCTCCCCCGGGGGGCCGAACACCGGGGAGCTGTTTTTT. Its protein product is CASSPGGPNTGELFF. Combining the CDR3 with reference TRBV11-2 and TRBJ2-2 gives the whole variable domain EAGVAQSPRYKIIEKRQSVAFWCNPISGHATLYWYQQILGQGPKLLIQFQNNGVVDDSQLPKDRFSAERLKGVDSTLKIQPAKLEDSAVYLCASSPGGPNTGELFFGEGSRLTVL.

The chain recombines TRBV12-3 or TRBV12-4 with TRBJ1-4; TRBD1 aligns across 7 bases. J gave up 7 bases and V 6 bases, and 8 bases lay outside the gene matches. This CDR3 has 14 residues. DNA for the CDR3: TGTGCCAGCAGGGGACAGCTAAGAGGTGAAAAACTGTTTTTT. Amino acid sequence: CASRGQLRGEKLFF.

This chain connects TRBV2 to TRBJ2-3; D gene uncertain. Germline lookup yields CDR1 SNHLY and CDR2 FYNNEI. The CDR3 consists of 19 residues. The ends were cut back, 5 bases at V and 3 bases at J, with 27 bases in the middle. CDR3: CASSTTVPFGSRATDTQYF. DNA of the CDR3: TGTGCCAGCAGTACGACGGTTCCATTTGGTTCTCGGGCTACAGATACGCAGTATTTT.

The sample holds many counts of this clonotype. The chain is built from TRBV20-1 and TRBJ1-2; D is unclear. Germline loops: CDR1 DFQATT, CDR2 SNEGSKA (reference sequence). This CDR3 region has 11 residues. Trimming stripped 2 bases from V and 5 bases from J, with 6 bases between. CDR3 DNA sequence: TGCAGTGCTAGAAGAGAATATGGCTACACCTTC. It is translated as CSARREYGYTF.

This clonotype was counted at least ten times. The genes are TRBV28 and TRBJ1-5; D may be TRBD1 (5 bases). The CDR3 is made up of 20 amino acids. In germline, CDR1 is MDHEN, CDR2 SYDVKM. Trimming took off 3 bases at V and 4 bases at J, with 28 bases between the two ends. DNA for the CDR3: TGTGCCAGCAGTTTGCATCGGGCTACGGGACCCCAAACCCGAAATCAGCCCCAGCATTTT. Amino acids: CASSLHRATGPQTRNQPQHF. Looking up the rest from reference TRBV28 and TRBJ1-5 gives the full variable domain: DVKVTQSSRYLVKRTGEKVFLECVQDMDHENMFWYRQDPGLGLRLIYFSYDVKMKEKGDIPEGYSVSREKKERFSLILESASTNQTSMYLCASSLHRATGPQTRNQPQHFGDGTRLSIL.

This clonotype was counted a few times. The chain uses TRBV10-3 and TRBJ2-7; 7 nucleotides line up with TRBD1. V lost 10 bases and J lost 4; bases outside the gene matches: 13. This CDR3 region has 14 residues. The germline V gene has CDR1 ENHRY and CDR2 SYGVKD. Written as DNA, the CDR3 is TGTGCCACCTCGGTCCGGGACAGAGGATACGAGCAGTACTTC. Its protein product is CATSVRDRGYEQYF.

This clonotype has at least ten counts. This chain uses TRBV6-1 with TRBJ1-2; 7 bases are shared with TRBD1. This CDR3 is built from 16 residues. J was trimmed by 4 bases and V by 4 bases; bases with no gene match: 12. Germline assignment: CDR1 MNHNS and CDR2 SASEGT. The DNA for the CDR3 is TGTGCCAGCAGTGTTGGCAGGGGGATTGAGGGCTATGGCTACACCTTC. This encodes CASSVGRGIEGYGYTF.

CDR3 sequence (DNA): TGCAGTGCTAGCCCCGACACGTCTATCTACGAGCAGTACTTC. It yields the protein CSASPDTSIYEQYF. V and J are TRBV20-1 and TRBJ2-7, with D unresolved. The germline CDR1 and CDR2 sequences are DFQATT and SNEGSKA (reference sequence). This CDR3 spans 14 amino acids. V lost 3 bases and J lost 3, with 15 bases in between.

This clonotype was counted a single time. The chain links TRBV20-1 to TRBJ2-7; D gene uncertain. CDR3 size: 14 residues. In germline, CDR1 is DFQATT, CDR2 SNEGSKA (reference sequence). The germline V and J ends were trimmed by 6 bases and 0 bases, with 15 bases remaining between them. The CDR3 sequence: CSANSYTSSYEQYF. Here the CDR3 DNA reads TGCAGTGCGAACAGCTACACTTCCTCCTACGAGCAGTACTTC.

This chain uses TRBV6-2 or TRBV6-3 with TRBJ2-3, with 8 bases matching TRBD2. CDR1 is MNHEY, CDR2 SVGEGT, per germline. There are 15 residues in the CDR3. V lost 5 bases and J lost 2; bases outside the gene matches: 6. CDR3 DNA sequence: TGTGCCAGCAGTGTTTTTAGCGGGACCACAGATACGCAGTATTTT. Amino acids: CASSVFSGTTDTQYF.

The chain has TRBV28 and TRBJ1-6; D is possibly TRBD1 (6 bases). Trimming removed 6 bases at V and 10 bases at J, with 13 bases between. Germline V gene sequence: CDR1 MDHEN, CDR2 SYDVKM. This CDR3 spans 13 amino acids. CDR3: CASSLGGLSPLHF. CDR3 coding DNA: TGTGCCAGCAGCCTCGGGGGCTTATCACCCCTCCACTTT.

CDR3 loop: CSAKYSGGTEAFF. The DNA for the CDR3 is TGCAGTGCTAAGTACTCAGGGGGGACTGAAGCTTTCTTT. J is TRBJ1-1 and V is TRBV20-1; 7 positions agree with TRBD1. The CDR3 totals 13 residues. CDR1 and CDR2 (germline): DFQATT, SNEGSKA (reference sequence). Losses at the gene ends were 4 bases for V and 5 bases for J; bases not matched to a gene: 7.

The sample holds many counts of this clonotype. The chain has TRBV2 and TRBJ1-2; the D gene is possibly TRBD1 (5 bases). Germline CDR1 and CDR2: SNHLY and FYNNEI. Trimming pared 3 bases from V and 4 bases from J, leaving 9 bases between. The CDR3 totals 13 residues. The CDR3 spells CASSDGRVYGYTF. As DNA, the CDR3 is TGTGCCAGCAGTGATGGCAGGGTCTATGGCTACACCTTC.

There are many counts of this clonotype. CDR3 in DNA: TGTGCCAGCAGTTTATCTTTGAGCTATGGCTACACCTTC. It encodes CASSLSLSYGYTF. V and J are TRBV27 and TRBJ1-2, with D unclear. Germline V gene sequence: CDR1 MNHEY, CDR2 SMNVEV (reference sequence). Between the trimmed V and J ends, which lost 0 bases and 4 bases, there was a span of 6 bases. The CDR3 sequence is 13 residues long.